The next 16 T cell receptor beta chains were all read from a single sample in a study of shared clonotypes between healthy human individuals. The repertoire was sequenced with immunoSEQ multiplex PCR; TCRdb's copy has only in-frame clones and lacks some. The repertoire holds some 510,000 clones, with 79% as singletons. Material: PBMCs. The receptor source for this set is a woman aged 40 to 49 in good health. Some clones in this sample may be carry-over from other donors' samples.

The chain links TRBV7-9 to TRBJ2-4; D possibly uses TRBD1 or TRBD2 (6 bases each). The V gene's germline CDR1 is SEHNR and CDR2 FQNEAQ (reference sequence). Trimming left V 4 bases short and J 0 bases short, with 22 bases between. There are 19 residues in the CDR3. DNA for the CDR3: TGTGCCAGCAGCTCCCCCGTGATGGGGGGCGAACTAGCCAAAAACATTCAGTACTTC. Amino acid sequence: CASSSPVMGGELAKNIQYF. The variable domain in full, completed from reference TRBV7-9 and TRBJ2-4, reads DTGVSQNPRHKITKRGQNVTFRCDPISEHNRLYWYRQTLGQGPEFLTYFQNEAQLEKSRLLSDRFSAERPKGSFSTLEIQRTEQGDSAMYLCASSSPVMGGELAKNIQYFGAGTRLSVL.

The rearrangement links TRBV7-2 to TRBJ2-1; 9 nucleotides line up with TRBD2. The length of the CDR3 is 15 residues. The trim removed 1 base at V and 7 bases at J, leaving 5 bases unmatched. The germline CDR1 and CDR2 sequences are SGHTA and FQGNSA. The CDR3 spells CASSLGSSGINEQFF. In DNA form, the CDR3 reads TGTGCCAGCAGCTTAGGTTCTAGCGGGATAAATGAGCAGTTCTTC. Combining the CDR3 with reference TRBV7-2 and TRBJ2-1 gives the whole variable domain GAGVSQSPSNKVTEKGKDVELRCDPISGHTALYWYRQSLGQGLEFLIYFQGNSAPDKSGLPSDRFSAERTGGSVSTLTIQRTQQEDSAVYLCASSLGSSGINEQFFGPGTRLTVL.

J is TRBJ1-2 and V is TRBV7-2; maybe TRBD1 (5 bases). CDR1 is SGHTA and CDR2 is FQGNSA in the germline V gene. Trimming took off 4 bases at V and 1 base at J, with 13 bases between the two ends. The CDR3 extends over 15 amino acids. This CDR3 reads CASSSTGGLNYGYTF. The CDR3, as DNA: TGTGCCAGCAGCTCAACCGGGGGTCTTAACTATGGCTACACCTTC.

CDR3 DNA: TGTGCCAGCCGAAGATCCACTGAAGCTTTCTTT. This codes for CASRRSTEAFF. The rearrangement links TRBV2 to TRBJ1-1, with no clear D. Germline loops: CDR1 SNHLY, CDR2 FYNNEI. The CDR3 consists of 11 residues. Trimming removed 8 bases at V and 4 bases at J, with 8 bases between.

The chain employs TRBV27 and TRBJ2-1, with TRBD2 identical over 9 bases. The CDR3 is made up of 16 amino acids. The trim removed 6 bases at V and 6 bases at J, leaving 12 bases unmatched. The germline CDR1 and CDR2 sequences are MNHEY and SMNVEV (reference sequence). This CDR3 is CASRRAAGGAGNEQFF. The CDR3 DNA follows: TGTGCCAGCAGGAGGGCGGCGGGAGGGGCGGGCAATGAGCAGTTCTTC.

This clone appeared a few times. The CDR3 nucleotides read TGCAGCGTTGAAGACCTGGAGGACAGCAACTATGGCTACACCTTC. It is translated as CSVEDLEDSNYGYTF. The chain carries TRBV29-1 and TRBJ1-2; possibly TRBD1 for D (6 bases). The CDR3 sequence is 15 residues long. V was pared by 0 bases and J by 2 bases, with 13 bases between. Germline V CDR1 and CDR2: SQVTM, ANQGSEA. The full variable domain, in which reference TRBV29-1 and TRBJ1-2 provide the parts outside the CDR3, is SAVISQKPSRDICQRGTSLTIQCQVDSQVTMMFWYRQQPGQSLTLIATANQGSEATYESGFVIDKFPISRPNLTFSTLTVSNMSPEDSSIYLCSVEDLEDSNYGYTFGSGTRLTVV.

With regard to this clone: The junction departs from the called germline gene at one end, perhaps through a read error. The J gene is TRBJ2-1, the V gene TRBV7-9; the match to TRBD1 covers 7 bases. Germline CDR1 reads SEHNR; CDR2 reads FQNEAQ (reference sequence). The CDR3 consists of 15 residues. CDR3 in amino acids: CASRRPGQRYSEQFF. DNA of the CDR3: TGTGCCAGCAGGCGGCCGGGACAGAGATACAGTGAGCAGTTCTTC.

The V and J genes are TRBV5-5 and TRBJ1-2, with unresolved D. The length of the CDR3 is 15 residues. Trimming cost V 0 bases and J 0 bases, with 9 bases left between them. CDR1 and CDR2 from the germline V gene are SGHKS and YYEKEE (reference sequence). CDR3 amino acids: CASSLGGSTNYGYTF. CDR3 DNA sequence: TGTGCCAGCAGCTTGGGGGGAAGCACTAACTATGGCTACACCTTC.

V gene TRBV27 combines with J gene TRBJ1-1; D ambiguous. This CDR3 is built from 19 residues. Trimming stripped 7 bases from V and 2 bases from J, with 29 bases between. The germline V gene has CDR1 MNHEY and CDR2 SMNVEV (reference sequence). The CDR3 bases are TGTGCCAGCATCCCCTCCTTTCGTTACGGGTCATACCGAAACACTGAAGCTTTCTTT. Encoded protein: CASIPSFRYGSYRNTEAFF.

Only a few counts were recorded for this clone. The V call is TRBV28, the J call TRBJ1-1; 7 nucleotides align to TRBD1. The CDR3 extends over 12 amino acids. Trimming took 10 bases from V and 6 from J; bases not matched to a gene: 8. Germline assignment: CDR1 MDHEN and CDR2 SYDVKM. CDR3 region: CAIGQGVSEAFF. DNA of the CDR3: TGTGCCATTGGCCAGGGGGTTTCTGAAGCTTTCTTT.

J is TRBJ1-2 and V is TRBV5-1; D gene ambiguous. V was trimmed by 4 bases and J by 4 bases, leaving 17 bases between them. This CDR3 spans 15 amino acids. Germline V lookup: CDR1 SGHRS, CDR2 YFSETQ. CDR3 sequence reads: CASSPAGGETYGYTF. CDR3 coding DNA: TGCGCCAGCAGCCCGGCAGGCGGGGAGACCTATGGCTACACCTTC.

The chain joins TRBV11-2 to TRBJ2-7; no clear D gene. CDR1 SGHAT and CDR2 FQNNGV come from the germline V gene. Trimming removed 5 bases at V and 1 base at J, with 12 bases between. There are 14 residues in the CDR3. This CDR3 is CASSPIMGSYEQYF. The CDR3 DNA is TGTGCCAGCAGCCCAATAATGGGGTCCTACGAGCAGTACTTC. The entire variable domain, with the rest obtained from reference TRBV11-2 and TRBJ2-7, is as follows: EAGVAQSPRYKIIEKRQSVAFWCNPISGHATLYWYQQILGQGPKLLIQFQNNGVVDDSQLPKDRFSAERLKGVDSTLKIQPAKLEDSAVYLCASSPIMGSYEQYFGPGTRLTVT.

The V and J genes are TRBV6-5 and TRBJ2-7; tentative D call: TRBD1 (6 bases). Deletions cut 0 bases from V and 3 bases from J, with 9 bases between. The germline V gene encodes CDR1 MNHEY and CDR2 SVGAGI. This CDR3 has 14 amino acids. CDR3 sequence: CASSYSLTGYEQYF. The CDR3 coding sequence is TGTGCCAGCAGTTACTCGTTGACAGGCTACGAGCAGTACTTC.

V usage is TRBV5-1 and J usage is TRBJ1-4; D uncertain. Germline V gives CDR1 SGHRS, CDR2 YFSETQ. Deletions cut 1 base from V and 8 bases from J, with 12 bases between. The CDR3 is made up of 14 amino acids. The CDR3 bases are TGCGCCAGCAGCTTGCAGGCCCCGGTCGAAAAACTGTTTTTT. Translated: CASSLQAPVEKLFF.

The V and J genes are TRBV14 and TRBJ1-3; 7 nucleotides match TRBD1. Germline V CDR1 and CDR2: SGHDN, FVKESK. Trimming took 4 bases from V and 4 from J; bases not matched to a gene: 10. The CDR3 contains 16 residues. CDR3 in amino acids: CASSLHSGTAGNTIYF. The CDR3 DNA is TGTGCCAGCAGCCTTCACTCCGGGACAGCAGGAAACACCATATATTTT.

The chain couples TRBV27 to TRBJ1-3, with D unresolved. The germline V and J ends were trimmed by 2 bases and 9 bases, with 17 bases remaining between them. Germline loops: CDR1 MNHEY, CDR2 SMNVEV (reference sequence). This CDR3 has 15 amino acids. The CDR3 sequence: CASSLRSGSQGTIYF. CDR3 in DNA: TGTGCCAGCAGTTTAAGGAGCGGGTCCCAAGGCACCATATATTTT.